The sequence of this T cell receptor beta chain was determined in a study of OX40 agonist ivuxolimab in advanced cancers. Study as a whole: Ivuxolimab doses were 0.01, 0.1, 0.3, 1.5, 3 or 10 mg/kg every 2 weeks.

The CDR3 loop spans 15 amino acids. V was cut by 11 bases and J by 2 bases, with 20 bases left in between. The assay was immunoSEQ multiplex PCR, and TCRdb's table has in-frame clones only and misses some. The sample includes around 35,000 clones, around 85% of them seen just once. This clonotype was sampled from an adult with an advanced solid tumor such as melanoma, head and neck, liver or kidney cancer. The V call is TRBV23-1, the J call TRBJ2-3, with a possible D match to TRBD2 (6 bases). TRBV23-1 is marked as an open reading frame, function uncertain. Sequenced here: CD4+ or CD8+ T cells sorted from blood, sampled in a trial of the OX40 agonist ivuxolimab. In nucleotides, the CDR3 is TGCGCCGGACTTCCGGGACTTCAACACACAGATACGCAGTATTTT. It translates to CAGLPGLQHTDTQYF.